Here is one TCR beta chain with its context. The antigen remains unidentified. The CDR3 sequence is 14 residues long. V lost 5 bases and J 6 bases, leaving 14 bases between the germline ends. The germline V gene encodes CDR1 SSHAT and CDR2 FNYEAQ (reference sequence). Sample time point: after neoadjuvant nivolumab, at surgical resection. The sample originates from a study of neoadjuvant anti-PD-1 for oral cavity cancer. Overall study results and limits: PBMC Gini-index clonality exceeded responders' in non-responders post-nivolumab. Pretreatment Treg/Th17 ratio correlated inversely with post-treatment tumor clonality.

PBMC libraries mostly used around 460 ng of input genomic DNA, with six replicates per sample. Clones were read by immunoSEQ multiplex PCR, and TCRdb kept only the in-frame ones, dropping some. The profile shows 6,000 to 8,500 clones, around three fifths of them singletons. This receptor was obtained from a person between 35 and 79 years old with oral cavity squamous cell carcinoma. The chain carries TRBV7-7 and TRBJ2-1; D is perhaps TRBD1 or TRBD2 (6 bases each). Sequences were derived from PBMCs, sampled after nivolumab (anti-PD-1) treatment. The CDR3 DNA is TGTGCCAGCAGCCCGGGGGCCCTAACCAATGAGCAGTTCTTC. Translated: CASSPGALTNEQFF.